A single sample is the source of the 6 T cell receptor beta chains below, sequenced in a study of blood T cells in healthy people across ages. Primed by a sample-barcoded 5' primer and a J-beta primer mix, a second PCR proceeded for about 7 to 11 cycles. A single record per CDR3 protein comes from TCRdb applying MiXCR to the 5' RACE reads. Among 1.5 million to 2 million distinct CDR3 sequences listed, around 48% were seen once. The sequenced sample consisted of blood. The source is a woman between 40 and 55 years old in good health.

This rearrangement joins TRBV29-1 to TRBJ2-5, with 7 bases fitting TRBD2. The germline CDR1 and CDR2 sequences are SQVTM and ANQGSEA. Trimming at V came to 7 bases and at J to 1 base, leaving 3 bases not matched to a gene. The CDR3 has 12 residues. CDR3 nucleotides: TGCAGCGGGGAGCGGGGCCAAGAGACCCAGTACTTC. Amino acid sequence: CSGERGQETQYF.

This clonotype has a single count. The rearrangement joins TRBV20-1 to TRBJ1-4; a weak D match, TRBD1 (5 bases). Trimming took 2 bases from V and 0 from J, leaving 19 bases between them. From germline, CDR1 is DFQATT and CDR2 SNEGSKA (reference sequence). The CDR3 is made up of 18 amino acids. The DNA of the CDR3 is TGCAGTGCTAGACACAGGCTCCGAACCTTCCCAACTAATGAAAAACTGTTTTTT. It encodes CSARHRLRTFPTNEKLFF.

The chain links TRBV20-1 to TRBJ1-2; tentative D call: TRBD1 (5 bases). The V end was cut by 3 bases, the J end by 5 bases, with 22 bases between. The CDR3 extends over 16 amino acids. Germline CDR1 DFQATT, CDR2 SNEGSKA (reference sequence). The CDR3 protein is CSARKDRTSPGYGYTF. As DNA, the CDR3 is TGCAGTGCTAGGAAAGACAGAACCTCTCCCGGATATGGCTACACCTTC.

V is TRBV20-1 and J is TRBJ2-1, with D tentatively TRBD1 (7 bases). The V and J ends lost 0 bases and 2 bases respectively, with 14 bases between them. CDR3 length: 16 residues. The germline V gene encodes CDR1 DFQATT and CDR2 SNEGSKA (reference sequence). The CDR3 is CSARDQEGAAYNEQFF. The CDR3 coding sequence is TGCAGTGCTAGAGATCAGGAGGGGGCCGCCTACAATGAGCAGTTCTTC.

In this sample, this clonotype turned up a few times. V gene TRBV9 combines with J gene TRBJ1-1; D not certain. The V end lost 3 bases, the J end lost 3 bases, and 9 bases lay between the germline ends. The germline CDR1 and CDR2 sequences are SGDLS and YYNGEE. The CDR3 extends over 13 amino acids. DNA for the CDR3: TGTGCCAGCAGCGCGGGAGATTACACTGAAGCTTTCTTT. Translated, it gives CASSAGDYTEAFF.

The chain employs TRBV9 and TRBJ2-5; a possible D gene is TRBD1 (6 bases). V was shortened by 0 bases and J by 2 bases, with 8 bases between the two germline ends. Germline assignment: CDR1 SGDLS and CDR2 YYNGEE. The CDR3 has 14 amino acids. CDR3 sequence: CASSVVDSQETQYF. The CDR3 DNA follows: TGTGCCAGCAGCGTAGTGGACAGTCAAGAGACCCAGTACTTC.